What follows describes a single TCR beta chain. The data were taken from a study of control samples from healthy donors and cancer patients. Sequenced by immunoSEQ multiplex PCR; TCRdb stores in-frame clones only, minus some. The sample has 40,000 to 60,000 clones, approximately 86% seen once; the top ten hold roughly 2.8%. The CDR3 is made up of 17 amino acids. J lost 5 bases, V lost 1 base, and 11 bases had no gene match. The germline V gene encodes CDR1 MGHDK and CDR2 SYGVNS. The chain carries TRBV25-1 and TRBJ2-5; 9 bases match TRBD1. Sequencing input: PBMCs. This clonotype was obtained from a woman in her forties or fifties with lung cancer. The CDR3 nucleotides are TGTGCCAGCAGTGAATTAGATGGGGACAGGGTCGAGGAGACCCAGTACTTC. Translated: CASSELDGDRVEETQYF.